The T cell receptor (beta chain) under discussion was sequenced for a study of OX40 agonist ivuxolimab in advanced cancers. Study context: Prior anti-PD-1, anti-PD-L1 or anti-CTLA-4 therapy was allowed; 40% to 50% had some.

Germline assignment: CDR1 SGDLS and CDR2 YYNGEE. With 0 bases clipped from V and 6 bases from J, the junction kept 3 bases outside the gene matches. The CDR3 loop spans 14 amino acids. The assay was immunoSEQ multiplex PCR, and TCRdb's table has in-frame clones only and misses some. This table holds roughly 55,000 clones, roughly 80% found once. The receptor was derived from an adult with an advanced solid tumor such as melanoma, head and neck, liver or kidney cancer. The chain has TRBV9 and TRBJ2-1, with 7 bases lining up with TRBD2. The sequencing here drew on CD4+ or CD8+ T cells sorted from blood, taken in a trial of the OX40 agonist ivuxolimab. The CDR3 loop reads CASSVEGTTNEQFF. In DNA, the CDR3 is TGTGCCAGCAGCGTAGAAGGGACTACCAATGAGCAGTTCTTC.